The clone carrying this T cell receptor beta chain was detected only a few times. Its antigen is currently unknown. Germline CDR1 and CDR2: MNHNS and SASEGT. The CDR3 consists of 14 residues. The germline V and J ends were trimmed by 4 bases and 4 bases, with 11 bases remaining between them. Study-level points and caveats: In terms of TCR gene usage, tumor memory CD4+ T cells clustered together with blood and lymph node memory CD4+ cells, as well as with lymph node naive CD4+ cells. Tumor Tregs overlapped most with tumor, then blood, naive CD4+ cells.

Memory CD4+ cells were defined as CD4+CD45RO+CD25-. Semi-nested PCR with Nested Universal Primer A followed constant-region reverse priming of full-length variable regions. TCRdb re-analysed the 5' RACE reads in MiXCR, keeping a single row per CDR3 protein. The sample includes about 64,000 distinct CDR3 sequences, about 20% of them seen just once. The sequencing sample was made of memory CD4+ T cells sorted from a lymph node. Subset reported: memory CD4+ T cells, CD4+CD45RO+CD25-. The chain has TRBV6-1 and TRBJ1-5; D gene ambiguous. The sequence was obtained from a female donor with breast cancer. CDR3 sequence: CASSGREGNQPQHF. The CDR3 nucleotides are TGTGCCAGCAGTGGTCGGGAGGGAAATCAGCCCCAGCATTTT.